This TCR beta chain was observed in a study of OX40 agonist ivuxolimab in advanced cancers. V lost 6 bases and J lost 2, with 16 bases in between. Germline CDR1 MDHEN, CDR2 SYDVKM. The CDR3 runs to 15 residues. Data came from immunoSEQ multiplex PCR; TCRdb stores just in-frame clones and leaves some out. The sample contains about 70,000 clones, roughly 87% of which appear only once. The clonotype originates from an adult with an advanced solid tumor such as melanoma, head and neck, liver or kidney cancer. The rearrangement links TRBV28 to TRBJ2-5, with D perhaps matching TRBD1 or TRBD2 (5 bases each). The material sequenced was CD4+ or CD8+ T cells sorted from blood, taken in a trial of the OX40 agonist ivuxolimab. The DNA of the CDR3 is TGTGCCAGCAGCGCACCGGGACGGACACAAGAGACCCAGTACTTC. Amino acid sequence: CASSAPGRTQETQYF. The variable domain in full, with the rest retrieved from reference TRBV28 and TRBJ2-5, is DVKVTQSSRYLVKRTGEKVFLECVQDMDHENMFWYRQDPGLGLRLIYFSYDVKMKEKGDIPEGYSVSREKKERFSLILESASTNQTSMYLCASSAPGRTQETQYFGPGTRLLVL.